A selection of T cell receptor beta chains follows, all from one sample in a study of blood T cell repertoires in COVID-19. Sequencing was performed with immunoSEQ multiplex PCR; in TCRdb, only in-frame clones are kept and a portion is missing. This sample has roughly 300,000 clones, with more than 75% found just once. Sequenced sample: PBMCs or T cells enriched from blood (not recorded which). The receptor set was obtained from a man between 25 and 39 years old who had recovered from COVID-19. Each CDR3 is given with its conserved first and last residue. A D gene is named only where the DNA matches it firmly. Size values are once, few and many counts, or a class for expanded clones, and some rows have none.

V gene,clone size,J gene,D gene,CDR3 protein,CDR3 DNA
TRBV4-1,-,TRBJ1-4,-,CASSQRGLDNEKLFF,TGCGCCAGCAGCCAAAGGGGTTTGGATAATGAAAAACTGTTTTTT
TRBV28,-,TRBJ1-4,-,CASSLTGSNEKLFF,TGTGCCAGCAGTTTAACCGGGTCTAATGAAAAACTGTTTTTT
TRBV27,-,TRBJ2-5,TRBD2,CASTKFSPRGRGGRQETQYF,TGTGCCAGCACCAAGTTTTCCCCTCGGGGGCGGGGGGGCAGGCAAGAGACCCAGTACTTC
TRBV30,-,TRBJ2-1,-,CAWSGGRSYNEQFF,TGTGCCTGGAGCGGGGGGCGGTCCTACAATGAGCAGTTCTTC
TRBV7-6,-,TRBJ2-6,TRBD2,CASSLAALAGVGANVLTF,TGTGCCAGCAGCTTAGCGGCACTAGCGGGAGTGGGGGCCAACGTCCTGACTTTC
TRBV5-1,-,TRBJ2-1,TRBD2,CASSGGRTSSYNEQFF,TGCGCCAGCAGCGGGGGAAGGACTAGCTCCTACAATGAGCAGTTCTTC
TRBV30,few,TRBJ2-2,TRBD1,CAWSVRGTGATGELFF,TGTGCCTGGAGTGTACGAGGGACAGGGGCCACCGGGGAGCTGTTTTTT
TRBV5-4,-,TRBJ1-6,TRBD1,CASSLNRPGQGSSYNSPLHF,TGTGCCAGCAGCTTGAATAGACCGGGACAGGGTAGTTCCTATAATTCACCCCTCCACTTT
TRBV6-5,once,TRBJ1-6,TRBD1,CASLNRDRNSPLHF,TGTGCCAGCCTAAACCGGGACAGGAATTCACCCCTCCACTTT
TRBV6-5,once,TRBJ1-5,TRBD1,CASLQGIGNQPQHF,TGTGCCAGCCTACAGGGGATCGGCAATCAGCCCCAGCATTTT
TRBV24-1,-,TRBJ2-1,TRBD2,CATSDTNSGSLNNEQFF,TGTGCCACCAGTGATACGAATAGCGGGAGTCTGAACAATGAGCAGTTCTTC
TRBV7-2,-,TRBJ1-2,TRBD1,CASSPRQGGTRNYGYTF,TGTGCCAGCAGCCCCCGACAGGGGGGGACCCGGAACTATGGCTACACCTTC
TRBV7-9,-,TRBJ1-2,-,CASGRDAAVPYGYTF,TGTGCCAGCGGGAGAGACGCTGCGGTTCCGTATGGCTACACCTTC
TRBV5-4,once,TRBJ1-1,-,CASSSDSWLTEAFF,TGTGCCAGCAGCTCGGACAGTTGGTTGACTGAAGCTTTCTTT
TRBV10-1,-,TRBJ2-3,TRBD2,CASSVIAGGVDTQYF,TGCGCCAGCAGTGTAATAGCGGGAGGAGTAGATACGCAGTATTTT
TRBV5-6,-,TRBJ2-3,TRBD1,CASSFFRDSSTDTQYF,TGTGCCAGCAGCTTCTTTCGGGACAGTAGCACAGATACGCAGTATTTT
TRBV14,once,TRBJ1-1,TRBD1,CASSQEGQVLNTEAFF,TGTGCCAGCAGCCAAGAAGGACAGGTCTTGAACACTGAAGCTTTCTTT
TRBV5-6,-,TRBJ1-2,-,CASSFSNRGYTF,TGTGCCAGCAGCTTTTCTAACAGGGGCTACACCTTC
TRBV21-1,-,TRBJ2-1,-,CASSKLRGSSYNEQFF,TGTGCCAGCAGCAAATTGCGGGGGTCCTCCTACAATGAGCAGTTCTTC
TRBV10-1,few,TRBJ2-5,-,CASSEVGVGQETQYF,TGCGCCAGCAGTGAGGTCGGGGTGGGTCAAGAGACCCAGTACTTC
TRBV7-9,-,TRBJ1-5,-,CASSFQGPDQPQHF,TGTGCCAGCAGCTTTCAGGGGCCGGATCAGCCCCAGCATTTT
TRBV7-8,-,TRBJ2-3,TRBD2,CASSLYGTSRTDTQYF,TGTGCCAGCAGCTTGTATGGGACTAGCAGAACAGATACGCAGTATTTT
TRBV11-2,-,TRBJ2-1,TRBD2,CASSLDPTSGSLTIQFF,TGTGCCAGCAGCTTAGATCCGACTAGCGGGAGCCTTACAATACAGTTCTTC
TRBV19,-,TRBJ1-2,-,CASTPGQEDNYGYTF,TGTGCCAGTACCCCTGGGCAGGAAGATAACTATGGCTACACCTTC
TRBV7-9,-,TRBJ1-2,-,CASSLASGGPEGYTF,TGTGCCAGCAGCTTAGCGTCGGGGGGGCCGGAAGGCTACACCTTC
TRBV28,-,TRBJ2-4,-,CASSLLAGNIQYF,TGTGCCAGCAGTCTTTTAGCCGGAAACATTCAGTACTTC
TRBV6-5,once,TRBJ2-7,TRBD1,CASSSFGTGSYEQYF,TGTGCCAGCAGTTCCTTCGGGACAGGTTCCTACGAGCAGTACTTC
TRBV7-9,-,TRBJ1-2,-,CASTRGRDYGYTF,TGTGCCAGCACCAGGGGCCGAGACTATGGCTACACCTTC
TRBV3-1/TRBV3-2,-,TRBJ2-5,-,CASSQGSGPTYQETQYF,TGTGCCAGCAGCCAAGGCTCTGGGCCCACGTACCAAGAGACCCAGTACTTC
TRBV21-1,-,TRBJ1-1,-,CASSKDPDRGESMNTEAFF,TGTGCCAGCAGCAAAGATCCGGACAGGGGGGAATCGATGAACACTGAAGCTTTCTTT
TRBV3-1/TRBV3-2,-,TRBJ1-4,-,CASSHRANGEKLFF,TGTGCCAGCAGCCACAGGGCAAACGGTGAAAAACTGTTTTTT
TRBV11-1,-,TRBJ2-5,-,CASSLGVGDQETQYF,TGTGCCAGCAGCTTAGGGGTAGGGGACCAAGAGACCCAGTACTTC
TRBV2,-,TRBJ2-5,TRBD2,CASSEVRVPAAGGTQYF,TGTGCCAGCAGTGAAGTCCGAGTTCCGGCGGCGGGGGGGACCCAGTACTTC
TRBV14,-,TRBJ1-2,TRBD1,CASSQDRQGIGGYTF,TGTGCCAGCAGCCAAGATAGACAGGGGATAGGTGGCTACACCTTC
TRBV4-2,-,TRBJ2-7,-,CASSQGSSYEQYF,TGTGCCAGCAGCCAAGGTAGCTCCTACGAGCAGTACTTC
TRBV6-5,-,TRBJ1-2,TRBD1,CASSKSGQYYGYTF,TGTGCCAGCAGTAAATCGGGACAGTACTATGGCTACACCTTC
TRBV27,-,TRBJ1-5,-,CASSSEEGQPQHF,TGTGCCAGCAGTTCCGAGGAAGGTCAGCCCCAGCATTTT
TRBV2,-,TRBJ1-2,-,CASSEALGVGYGYTF,TGTGCCAGCAGTGAAGCGCTAGGGGTTGGGTATGGCTACACCTTC
TRBV29-1,-,TRBJ2-2,-,CSVEDNRRTELFF,TGCAGCGTTGAAGATAACAGGCGTACGGAGCTGTTTTTT
TRBV30,-,TRBJ2-2,-,CAWSVLPAVNTGELFF,TGTGCCTGGAGTGTACTTCCAGCGGTAAACACCGGGGAGCTGTTTTTT
TRBV7-9,-,TRBJ1-2,TRBD1,CASSLTGDRIGHNYGYTF,TGTGCCAGCAGCCTAACGGGGGACAGGATTGGTCATAACTATGGCTACACCTTC
TRBV7-8,-,TRBJ1-5,-,CASSLQNLNSNQPQHF,TGTGCCAGCAGCTTACAGAATCTTAATAGCAATCAGCCCCAGCATTTT
TRBV5-6,-,TRBJ2-7,-,CASSPRGSSSYEQYF,TGTGCCAGCAGCCCCAGAGGAAGTAGCTCCTACGAGCAGTACTTC
TRBV3-1/TRBV3-2,-,TRBJ2-5,TRBD1,CASSHRGSRGTQYF,TGTGCCAGCAGCCACAGGGGGTCAAGGGGGACCCAGTACTTC
TRBV3-1/TRBV3-2,-,TRBJ1-1,TRBD1,CASSLGTGDTEAFF,TGTGCCAGCAGCCTGGGGACAGGGGACACTGAAGCTTTCTTT
TRBV24-1,-,TRBJ1-4,-,CATSVVTAAGEKLFF,TGTGCCACCAGTGTTGTGACAGCCGCCGGGGAAAAACTGTTTTTT
TRBV2,-,TRBJ1-4,-,CASSESQAGRVKLFF,TGTGCCAGCAGTGAAAGCCAGGCGGGAAGGGTAAAACTGTTTTTT
TRBV3-1/TRBV3-2,-,TRBJ2-3,TRBD2,CASSRQLAGGLTDTQYF,TGTGCCAGCAGCCGACAACTAGCGGGGGGCCTCACAGATACGCAGTATTTT
TRBV7-8,-,TRBJ1-5,TRBD1,CASSSLQGPSQPQHF,TGTGCCAGCAGCAGCCTACAGGGGCCATCCCAGCCCCAGCATTTT
TRBV6-8,-,TRBJ2-7,TRBD2,CASSVMIWGLAGGLEDYEQYF,TGTGCCAGCAGTGTGATGATATGGGGACTAGCGGGGGGGCTGGAGGACTACGAGCAGTACTTC
TRBV6-5,once,TRBJ1-6,-,CASQPGKYNSPLHF,TGTGCCAGCCAACCAGGGAAGTATAATTCACCCCTCCACTTT
TRBV10-1,-,TRBJ1-2,TRBD1,CASSRTGTYGYTF,TGCGCCAGCTCTAGGACAGGGACCTATGGCTACACCTTC
TRBV5-1,-,TRBJ1-3,TRBD1,CASSLAGQGFGNTIYF,TGCGCCAGCAGCTTGGCGGGACAGGGTTTTGGAAACACCATATATTTT
TRBV4-1,-,TRBJ1-5,TRBD1,CASSQVGTGSQPQHF,TGCGCCAGCAGCCAAGTTGGGACAGGGAGTCAGCCCCAGCATTTT
TRBV11-2,-,TRBJ1-1,-,CASSLVAGMNTEAFF,TGTGCCAGCAGCTTAGTGGCGGGGATGAACACTGAAGCTTTCTTT
TRBV5-4,-,TRBJ1-2,-,CASSTHDRKRYGYTF,TGTGCCAGCAGCACCCACGACAGGAAACGCTATGGCTACACCTTC
TRBV2,-,TRBJ1-2,-,CASSPGLNYGYTF,TGTGCCAGCAGTCCAGGGTTGAACTATGGCTACACCTTC